These 28 T cell receptor beta chains were sequenced from one sample in a study of T-cell reconstitution after alpha-beta-depleted transplantation in children. Preparing the TCRbeta library involved the use of unique molecular identifiers. TCRdb analysed the PCR reads with MiXCR anew, one entry per CDR3 protein. The sample has about 540,000 distinct CDR3 sequences, about 17% seen once. Sequencing was performed on PBMCs from the stem cell graft donor, taken from the stem cell graft. The source is a human donor who donated a stem cell graft to a child with acute lymphoblastic leukemia.

V usage is TRBV6-1 and J usage is TRBJ2-3, with no clear D. Trimming removed 6 bases from V and 2 bases from J, with 12 bases in between. This CDR3 is 14 amino acids long. Germline-derived CDR1 and CDR2 are MNHNS and SASEGT. CDR3 bases: TGTGCCAGCAGCTTGCCCCCCAACACAGATACGCAGTATTTT. This encodes CASSLPPNTDTQYF.

The CDR3 sequence is CAISAQGSNEQFF. CDR3 coding DNA: TGTGCCATCAGTGCCCAGGGGAGCAATGAGCAGTTCTTC. V is TRBV10-3 and J is TRBJ2-1; tentative D call: TRBD1 (6 bases). The germline V gene has CDR1 ENHRY and CDR2 SYGVKD. V lost 4 bases, J lost 6 bases, and 10 bases lay in between. CDR3 length: 13 residues.

The V and J genes are TRBV20-1 and TRBJ2-4, with 7 bases aligning to TRBD2. The V and J ends lost 6 bases and 0 bases, in that order; junction bases with no gene match: 14. Germline CDR1 and CDR2: DFQATT and SNEGSKA (reference sequence). The CDR3 sequence is 17 residues long. The DNA of the CDR3 is TGCAGTGCCGACCCGGGACTACAATCCTTAGCCAAAAACATTCAGTACTTC. This translates into CSADPGLQSLAKNIQYF.

Only a few counts were recorded for this clonotype. The chain employs TRBV4-1 and TRBJ2-5; D unclear. Germline-derived CDR1 and CDR2 are MGHRA and YSYEKL. The length of the CDR3 is 11 residues. V lost 0 bases and J lost 13, with 9 bases in between. The CDR3 region is CASSQDRSTYF. CDR3 nucleotide sequence: TGCGCCAGCAGCCAAGATCGGAGTACGTACTTC.

This clonotype was seen only a few times. The chain uses TRBV7-3 and TRBJ2-1; D might be TRBD1 (6 bases). The V end was cut by 2 bases, the J end by 5 bases, with 16 bases between. This CDR3 has 16 amino acids. CDR1 SGHTA and CDR2 FQGTGA come from the germline V gene. This CDR3 is CASSLLGSGADNEQFF. CDR3 DNA: TGTGCCAGCAGCTTACTCGGCTCAGGGGCGGACAATGAGCAGTTCTTC.

The rearrangement links TRBV6-5 to TRBJ2-7; TRBD1 might be the D (6 bases). Trimming took 4 bases from V and 1 from J, leaving 26 bases between them. Germline lookup yields CDR1 MNHEY and CDR2 SVGAGI. The CDR3 consists of 19 residues. The CDR3 loop reads CASSSYEGVRGKRSYEQYF. The DNA of the CDR3 is TGTGCCAGCAGTTCATACGAGGGGGTTCGGGGTAAGAGGTCCTACGAGCAGTACTTC.

In its sample, this clonotype was seen a few times. The junction departs from the called germline gene at one end, perhaps through a read error. The rearrangement joins TRBV7-3 to TRBJ2-6, with D maybe TRBD1 (6 bases). This CDR3 comprises 16 residues. Per germline, CDR1 SGHTA and CDR2 FQGTGA. The chain's CDR3 is CATSWGQTSGANVLTF. CDR3 DNA: TGTGCCACCAGCTGGGGGCAAACCTCTGGGGCCAACGTCCTGACTTTC.

This clonotype has a single count. This rearrangement joins TRBV3-1 to TRBJ1-2; tentatively, D is TRBD1 (6 bases). Germline CDR1 reads LGHDT; CDR2 reads YNNKEL (reference sequence). This CDR3 comprises 15 residues. Trimming took off 0 bases at V and 6 bases at J, with 14 bases between the two ends. CDR3 DNA: TGTGCCAGCAGCCAAGACGCCGGGGGGCGCGATGGCTACACCTTC. Translation gives CASSQDAGGRDGYTF.

The V call is TRBV9, the J call TRBJ2-1; TRBD2 aligns across 7 bases. The CDR3 runs 16 residues. Germline loops: CDR1 SGDLS, CDR2 YYNGEE. With V trimmed by 2 bases and J by 9 bases, 14 bases remained unmatched. The CDR3 spells CASSVTRDYAKGEQFF. CDR3 nucleotide sequence: TGTGCCAGCAGCGTTACACGGGACTACGCTAAGGGTGAGCAGTTCTTC.

The rearrangement joins TRBV20-1 to TRBJ1-2; D gene uncertain. V was pared by 7 bases and J by 4 bases, with 10 bases between. Germline values: CDR1 DFQATT, CDR2 SNEGSKA (reference sequence). The CDR3 has 11 residues. CDR3 nucleotide sequence: TGCAGTGGTCCGGGGAGCTATGGCTACACCTTC. It translates to CSGPGSYGYTF.

This clonotype was seen more than once but under ten times. This rearrangement joins TRBV25-1 to TRBJ2-3; 8 nucleotides match TRBD2. Losses at the gene ends were 5 bases for V and 6 bases for J; bases not matched to a gene: 7. CDR1 MGHDK and CDR2 SYGVNS come from the germline V gene. This CDR3 has 14 amino acids. The CDR3 bases are TGTGCCAGCAGTCGAGCGGGAGCGGGCGATACGCAGTATTTT. Translation: CASSRAGAGDTQYF.

This chain connects TRBV7-6 to TRBJ2-1, with 7 bases identical to TRBD1. The CDR3 length is 14 residues. Germline values: CDR1 SGHVS, CDR2 FNYEAQ. Trimming cost V 5 bases and J 6 bases; bases outside gene matches: 7. CDR3 in amino acids: CASSTDRVANEQFF. DNA of the CDR3: TGTGCCAGCAGCACAGACAGGGTGGCCAATGAGCAGTTCTTC.

The chain carries TRBV11-3 and TRBJ1-1, with a tentative D call TRBD1 (5 bases). CDR1 and CDR2 from the germline V gene are SGHNT and YENEEA. CDR3 size: 12 residues. V was clipped by 5 bases and J by 8 bases, with 12 bases between them. CDR3 sequence: CASSQGTSEAFF. The CDR3 coding sequence is TGTGCCAGCAGCCAAGGGACTTCCGAAGCTTTCTTT. Full variable domain (rest looked up from reference TRBV11-3 and TRBJ1-1): EAGVVQSPRYKIIEKKQPVAFWCNPISGHNTLYWYLQNLGQGPELLIRYENEEAVDDSQLPKDRFSAERLKGVDSTLKIQPAELGDSAVYLCASSQGTSEAFFGQGTRLTVV.

The chain has TRBV5-5 and TRBJ2-5, with D perhaps TRBD1 (6 bases). CDR1 is SGHKS, CDR2 YYEKEE, per germline (reference sequence). The V gene lost 2 bases and the J gene lost 2 bases, with 10 bases spanning the gap. The length of the CDR3 is 14 residues. The CDR3 nucleotides are TGTGCCAGCAGCTTCGGACAGATACAAGAGACCCAGTACTTC. It codes for CASSFGQIQETQYF.

This clonotype was detected only a few times. CDR3 sequence reads: CASSEAAAQETQYF. The CDR3 DNA is TGTGCCAGCAGTGAAGCGGCAGCACAAGAGACCCAGTACTTC. The genes are TRBV6-1 and TRBJ2-5; D gene uncertain. Trimming cost V 0 bases and J 2 bases, with 7 bases left between them. The CDR3 contains 14 residues. From germline, CDR1 is MNHNS and CDR2 SASEGT.

This clonotype was counted between two and nine times. V and J are TRBV6-1 and TRBJ2-1; tentative D call: TRBD2 (5 bases). The CDR3 length is 13 residues. With 6 bases removed from V and 11 bases from J, the gap between germline ends came to 17 bases. Germline V gene sequence: CDR1 MNHNS, CDR2 SASEGT. This chain's CDR3 is CASRPDYPKKQFF. The DNA for the CDR3 is TGTGCCAGCAGACCTGACTACCCTAAAAAGCAGTTCTTC.

This clonotype was counted a few times. CDR3 region: CASRNTVNTEAFF. The CDR3 coding sequence is TGTGCCAGCAGAAATACAGTGAACACTGAAGCTTTCTTT. The chain links TRBV27 to TRBJ1-1; no reliable D call. CDR3 size: 13 residues. Germline V CDR1 and CDR2: MNHEY, SMNVEV (reference sequence). V shed 6 bases and J shed 0 bases, with 8 bases lying between them.

As concerns this clonotype: It may be a read error: a sequence one base away is much more abundant. The J gene is TRBJ2-1, the V gene TRBV11-1, with 12 bases aligning to TRBD2. This CDR3 has 19 residues. Per the germline V gene, CDR1 is SGHAT and CDR2 is FQDESV (reference sequence). The CDR3 region has the DNA TGTGCCTGCAGCCCCCCCTTACTAGCGGGAGGAAGCTCCTACAATGAGCAGTTCTTC. Its protein is CACSPPLLAGGSSYNEQFF.

This clonotype was seen a few times. CDR3 nucleotides: TGTGCCAGTAGTTCCTACCCCCAGGATGGTCCAGATACGCAGTATTTT. Translation gives CASSSYPQDGPDTQYF. The chain employs TRBV19 and TRBJ2-3; D remains unclear. Germline V CDR1 and CDR2: LNHDA, SQIVND (reference sequence). V was shortened by 5 bases and J by 4 bases, with 19 bases between the two germline ends. The CDR3 has 16 amino acids.

The rearrangement uses TRBV7-8 and TRBJ1-6; perhaps TRBD1 as D (6 bases). Germline lookup yields CDR1 SGHVS and CDR2 FQNEAQ. V lost 5 bases and J lost 13, with 9 bases in between. This CDR3 comprises 11 residues. CDR3 region: CASSPGAPLHF. The CDR3 region has the DNA TGTGCCAGCAGCCCAGGGGCCCCCCTCCACTTT.

The rearrangement joins TRBV5-1 to TRBJ2-7, with TRBD2 as a possible D gene (6 bases). The CDR3 has 15 amino acids. Germline values: CDR1 SGHRS, CDR2 YFSETQ. V was shortened by 4 bases and J by 5 bases, with 19 bases between the two germline ends. This CDR3 is CASSRAPGTSDEQYF. The CDR3 bases are TGCGCCAGCAGCCGGGCCCCCGGGACTTCCGACGAGCAGTACTTC.

V and J are TRBV29-1 and TRBJ2-2, with D possibly being TRBD1 (7 bases). Germline V gene lookup returns CDR1 SQVTM and CDR2 ANQGSEA. The length of the CDR3 is 13 residues. Trimming stripped 8 bases from V and 2 bases from J, with 12 bases between. CDR3 sequence: CSLRGENTGELFF. The CDR3 DNA reads TGCAGCCTCAGGGGGGAAAACACCGGGGAGCTGTTTTTT.

On this clonotype: A clone one base away is much larger, so this may be a read error. This chain joins TRBV11-3 and TRBJ2-5; D unclear. The CDR3 runs 13 residues. Germline V gene data show CDR1 as SGHNT and CDR2 as YENEEA. V lost 3 bases and J 0 bases, leaving 5 bases between the germline ends. CDR3 bases: TGTGCCAGCAGCTTCAGGTACCAAGAGACCCAGTACTTC. Translating it yields CASSFRYQETQYF.

This chain uses TRBV24-1 with TRBJ2-2, with D unclear. The CDR3 covers 11 residues. V was cut by 6 bases and J by 6 bases, with 4 bases left in between. Germline V gene sequence: CDR1 KGHDR, CDR2 SFDVKD. The CDR3 DNA is TGTGCCACCAGTCAATCCGGGGAGCTGTTTTTT. Protein product: CATSQSGELFF.

This clonotype has a count of ten or more. The chain combines TRBV6-4 with TRBJ2-1; D uncertain. The germline V gene has CDR1 MRHNA and CDR2 SNTAGT. This CDR3 is 13 amino acids long. Trimming took 4 bases from V and 7 from J, leaving 11 bases between them. CDR3 in DNA: TGTGCCAGCAGTGCTAAGGATGGGAATGAGCAGTTCTTC. Translation: CASSAKDGNEQFF.

There are a few counts of this clonotype. CDR3 bases: TGTGCCAGCAGTCCCTCTAGCGGTTATTACAATGAGCAGTTCTTC. Protein product: CASSPSSGYYNEQFF. The chain links TRBV12-3 or TRBV12-4 to TRBJ2-1; 7 nucleotides agree with TRBD2. CDR3 length equals 15 residues. The ends lost 5 bases at V and 4 bases at J; junction bases unmatched: 8.

This clonotype was detected only a few times. This chain's CDR3 is CASSQDLSGSDEQYF. CDR3 nucleotide sequence: TGTGCCAGCAGCCAAGATTTAAGCGGGAGCGACGAGCAGTACTTC. This chain uses TRBV4-2 with TRBJ2-7, with TRBD2 identical over 8 bases. Looked up from germline, CDR1 is LGHNA and CDR2 is YNFKEQ. V shed 0 bases, J shed 5 bases, and the junction held 6 bases outside the gene matches. The CDR3 extends over 15 amino acids.

This clonotype was counted between two and nine times. This chain uses TRBV9 with TRBJ1-1; 9 nucleotides agree with TRBD1. V lost 2 bases, J lost 6 bases, and 5 bases stayed unmatched. Germline V CDR1 and CDR2: SGDLS, YYNGEE. The length of the CDR3 is 14 residues. As DNA, the CDR3 is TGTGCCAGCAGCGTGATCGGGACAGGGTCTGAAGCTTTCTTT. Protein: CASSVIGTGSEAFF.